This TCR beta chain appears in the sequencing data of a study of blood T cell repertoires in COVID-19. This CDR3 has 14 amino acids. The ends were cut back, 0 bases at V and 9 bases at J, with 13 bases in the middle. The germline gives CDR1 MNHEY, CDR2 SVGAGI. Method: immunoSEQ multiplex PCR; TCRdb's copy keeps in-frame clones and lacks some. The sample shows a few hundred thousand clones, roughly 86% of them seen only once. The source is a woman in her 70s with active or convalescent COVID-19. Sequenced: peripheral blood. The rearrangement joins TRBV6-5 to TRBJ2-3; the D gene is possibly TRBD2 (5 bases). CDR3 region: CASSYSTGMETQYF. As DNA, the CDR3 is TGTGCCAGCAGTTACTCAACGGGAATGGAGACGCAGTATTTT.